The 15 T cell receptor beta chains reported below all come from one sample, sequenced in a study of T-cell memory formation after mild COVID-19. Using its own MiXCR run on the 5' RACE reads, TCRdb lists one record per CDR3 protein. The sample holds about 360,000 distinct CDR3 sequences; 13% are singletons and the top ten take over 20%. The sequencing input was PBMCs or a T cell subset sorted from them (not recorded which). Every receptor here comes from a man between 18 and 29 years old who had mild COVID-19 (a few samples of this study predate the infection). Cell type and time point are not known.

The chain employs TRBV29-1 and TRBJ1-2, with a possible D match to TRBD1 (6 bases). The V gene lost 6 bases and the J gene lost 6 bases, with 14 bases spanning the gap. CDR1 SQVTM and CDR2 ANQGSEA come from the germline V gene. CDR3 length: 12 amino acids. The CDR3 loop is CSVQRDIDGYTF. The DNA for the CDR3 is TGCAGCGTGCAAAGGGACATCGATGGCTACACCTTC.

There are many counts of this clonotype. The chain combines TRBV3-1 with TRBJ1-1, with D uncertain. Germline V lookup: CDR1 LGHDT, CDR2 YNNKEL (reference sequence). V lost 5 bases, J lost 2 bases, and 9 bases lay in between. This CDR3 is 13 amino acids long. The CDR3 nucleotides read TGTGCCAGCAGCTGGACGGGAAACACTGAAGCTTTCTTT. It encodes CASSWTGNTEAFF.

This clonotype was counted many times. The V call is TRBV7-3, the J call TRBJ2-3; D is undetermined. Germline lookup yields CDR1 SGHTA and CDR2 FQGTGA. This CDR3 contains 13 residues. V was cut by 5 bases and J by 6 bases, with 12 bases left in between. The CDR3 region has the DNA TGTGCCAGCAGCCAAATCCCCCGGGATACGCAGTATTTT. It yields the protein CASSQIPRDTQYF.

This clonotype showed up just a few times. The rearrangement uses TRBV6-5 and TRBJ1-1; D possibly corresponds to TRBD1 (6 bases). The CDR3 is made up of 12 amino acids. In germline, CDR1 is MNHEY, CDR2 SVGAGI. Trimming shortened V by 6 bases and J by 6 bases, and 11 bases separated the two germline ends. CDR3: CASRPRQAEAFF. The CDR3 nucleotides read TGTGCCAGCAGACCTCGACAGGCTGAAGCTTTCTTT.

This clonotype was seen more than once but under ten times. The CDR3 DNA reads as TGTGCCAGCGGAGGGAGGTTGAACACCGGGGAGCTGTTTTTT. This encodes CASGGRLNTGELFF. V and J are TRBV6-5 and TRBJ2-2; D possibly corresponds to TRBD2 (6 bases). Trimming pared 8 bases from V and 1 base from J, leaving 11 bases between. The length of the CDR3 is 14 residues. CDR1 is MNHEY, CDR2 SVGAGI, per germline.

The chain couples TRBV13 to TRBJ1-4; the D gene is possibly TRBD1 (5 bases). The V gene lost 2 bases and the J gene lost 8 bases, with 12 bases spanning the gap. Per the germline V gene, CDR1 is PRHDT and CDR2 is FYEKMQ (reference sequence). The CDR3 runs to 14 residues. The CDR3 DNA sequence: TGTGCCAGCAGCTTACAAGGGGATGGGGAAAAACTGTTTTTT. It yields the protein CASSLQGDGEKLFF.

This clonotype was detected ten times or more. V is TRBV12-3 or TRBV12-4 and J is TRBJ2-1; D might be TRBD2 (6 bases). CDR3 length equals 15 residues. Trimming pared 3 bases from V and 4 bases from J, leaving 13 bases between. The DNA for the CDR3 is TGTGCCAGCAGTTTGTCCAAGCGGGTATACAATGAGCAGTTCTTC. As protein: CASSLSKRVYNEQFF.

This clonotype was counted between two and nine times. The chain couples TRBV7-9 to TRBJ2-3; 12 nucleotides match TRBD2. The germline gives CDR1 SEHNR, CDR2 FQNEAQ (reference sequence). The CDR3 extends over 19 amino acids. The V gene end was trimmed by 5 bases and the J gene end by 4 bases; junction bases not matched to a gene: 16. The CDR3 DNA sequence: TGTGCCAGCAGCGGCCCCTGGACTAGCGGGGCTCAGATCCCAGATACGCAGTATTTT. Protein: CASSGPWTSGAQIPDTQYF.

V usage is TRBV20-1 and J usage is TRBJ1-4, with D perhaps TRBD1 (6 bases). Trimming took 5 bases from V and 4 from J, leaving 14 bases between them. The CDR3 is made up of 14 amino acids. Germline V gene lookup returns CDR1 DFQATT and CDR2 SNEGSKA (reference sequence). The CDR3 DNA reads TGCAGTGCTTCTCCGGGGGCAGATAATGAAAAACTGTTTTTT. This translates into CSASPGADNEKLFF.

The chain combines TRBV7-2 with TRBJ1-6, with unresolved D. Germline-derived CDR1 and CDR2 are SGHTA and FQGNSA. The germline V and J ends were trimmed by 5 bases and 10 bases, with 15 bases remaining between them. This CDR3 spans 14 amino acids. The CDR3 here is CASSLEQKVSPLHF. CDR3 DNA sequence: TGTGCCAGCAGCCTGGAACAGAAGGTCTCACCCCTCCACTTT. The full variable domain, completed using reference TRBV7-2 and TRBJ1-6, is GAGVSQSPSNKVTEKGKDVELRCDPISGHTALYWYRQSLGQGLEFLIYFQGNSAPDKSGLPSDRFSAERTGGSVSTLTIQRTQQEDSAVYLCASSLEQKVSPLHFGNGTRLTVT.

This clonotype was counted only a few times. The chain has TRBV20-1 and TRBJ2-2; D call uncertain. V lost 0 bases, J lost 2 bases, and 7 bases lay in between. The V gene's germline CDR1 is DFQATT and CDR2 SNEGSKA (reference sequence). This CDR3 spans 14 amino acids. CDR3 residues: CSARDWENTGELFF. The CDR3 region has the DNA TGCAGTGCTAGAGATTGGGAAAACACCGGGGAGCTGTTTTTT.

CDR3 amino acids: CASSNPGQGRGYTF. The DNA for the CDR3 is TGTGCCAGCAGCAATCCGGGACAGGGTCGTGGCTACACCTTC. V usage is TRBV13 and J usage is TRBJ1-2; 9 bases agree with TRBD1. After removal of 5 bases from V and 7 bases from J, the junction contained 8 bases not matched to a gene. CDR1 is PRHDT, CDR2 FYEKMQ, per germline (reference sequence). The CDR3 covers 14 residues.

This clonotype was detected a few times. The genes are TRBV20-1 and TRBJ1-1; possibly TRBD1 for D (6 bases). Germline assignment: CDR1 DFQATT and CDR2 SNEGSKA (reference sequence). This CDR3 region has 14 residues. CDR3 sequence: CSAPPRGPGTEAFF. CDR3 coding DNA: TGCAGCGCGCCGCCCAGGGGACCTGGCACTGAAGCTTTCTTT.

In DNA, the CDR3 is TGTGCCAGCAGCTGGAGTCTCAGGGAGACCCAGTACTTC. It specifies CASSWSLRETQYF. The rearrangement uses TRBV11-2 and TRBJ2-5; D is uncertain. The CDR3 runs 13 residues. V dropped 4 bases and J dropped 5 bases, with 11 bases sitting between them. Germline CDR1 and CDR2: SGHAT and FQNNGV.

The chain is built from TRBV27 and TRBJ2-7; D possibly corresponds to TRBD2 (6 bases). V was trimmed by 6 bases and J by 7 bases, leaving 22 bases between them. The CDR3 runs to 15 residues. Germline V gives CDR1 MNHEY, CDR2 SMNVEV (reference sequence). Here the CDR3 reads CASRGVGGFPVEQYF. The CDR3 nucleotides are TGTGCCAGCAGAGGGGTGGGGGGTTTCCCTGTGGAGCAGTACTTC.